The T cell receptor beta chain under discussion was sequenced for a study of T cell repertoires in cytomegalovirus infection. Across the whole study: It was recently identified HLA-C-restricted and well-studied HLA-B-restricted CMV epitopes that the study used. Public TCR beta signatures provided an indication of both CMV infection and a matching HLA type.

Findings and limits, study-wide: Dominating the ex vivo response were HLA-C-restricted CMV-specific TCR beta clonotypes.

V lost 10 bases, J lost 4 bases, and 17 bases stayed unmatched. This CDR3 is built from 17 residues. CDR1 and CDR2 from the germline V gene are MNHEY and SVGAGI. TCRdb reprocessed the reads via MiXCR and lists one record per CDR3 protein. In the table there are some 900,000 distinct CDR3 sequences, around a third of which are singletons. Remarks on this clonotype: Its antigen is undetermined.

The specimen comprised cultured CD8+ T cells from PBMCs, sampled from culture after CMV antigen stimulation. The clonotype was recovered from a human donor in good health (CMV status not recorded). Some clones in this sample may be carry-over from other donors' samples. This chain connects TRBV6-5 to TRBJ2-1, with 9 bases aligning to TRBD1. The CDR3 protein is CATSIDIQGAEYNEQFF. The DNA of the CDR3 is TGTGCCACTAGCATAGACATACAGGGGGCGGAGTACAATGAGCAGTTCTTC.